This passage covers 25 T cell receptor beta chains from one sample sequenced in a study of cytomegalovirus exposure and HLA in healthy donors. PCR primers comprised 60 Vbeta and 13 Jbeta primers. Method: immunoSEQ multiplex PCR; TCRdb's copy keeps in-frame clones and lacks some. The sample gives about 190,000 clones, approximately 84% of which show up once; about 2.6% is in the top ten. What was sequenced was PBMCs. These receptor sequences come from a woman aged 45-65 years in good health and CMV-seropositive.

Note on this clone: In the same sample, other DNA sequences code for this CDR3. V gene TRBV5-4 combines with J gene TRBJ2-5; 10 nucleotides line up with TRBD2. Germline V gene sequence: CDR1 SGHNT, CDR2 YYREEE (reference sequence). The CDR3 loop spans 16 amino acids. Germline trimming cut 0 bases from V and 2 bases from J; bases unmatched to any gene: 4. The chain's CDR3 is CASSLDLAGAQETQYF. The CDR3 region has the DNA TGTGCCAGCAGCTTGGACCTAGCGGGGGCTCAAGAGACCCAGTACTTC.

This rearrangement joins TRBV15 to TRBJ2-5; D is unclear. This CDR3 spans 15 amino acids. Trimming shortened V by 3 bases and J by 2 bases, and 13 bases separated the two germline ends. Germline V lookup: CDR1 LNHNV, CDR2 YYDKDF (reference sequence). CDR3 residues: CATSREPTTQETQYF. CDR3 DNA: TGTGCCACCAGCAGGGAACCAACTACTCAAGAGACCCAGTACTTC.

The chain recombines TRBV18 with TRBJ2-5; D might be TRBD2 (7 bases). CDR3 length: 13 residues. Trimming removed 3 bases at V and 4 bases at J, with 9 bases between. Germline CDR1 is KGHSH and CDR2 is LQKENI. CDR3 loop: CASSPGGPETQYF. Written as DNA, the CDR3 is TGTGCCAGCTCACCGGGGGGGCCAGAGACCCAGTACTTC. Complete variable domain (other parts from reference TRBV18 and TRBJ2-5): NAGVMQNPRHLVRRRGQEARLRCSPMKGHSHVYWYRQLPEEGLKFMVYLQKENIIDESGMPKERFSAEFPKEGPSILRIQQVVRGDSAAYFCASSPGGPETQYFGPGTRLLVL.

The chain recombines TRBV6-6 with TRBJ1-5, with 7 bases matching TRBD1. This CDR3 comprises 16 residues. The trim removed 1 base at V and 0 bases at J, leaving 3 bases unmatched. CDR1 and CDR2 from the germline V gene are MNHNY and SVGAGI (reference sequence). Here the CDR3 DNA reads TGTGCCAGCAGTTACTTGACAGGGACTAGCAATCAGCCCCAGCATTTT. Translated, it gives CASSYLTGTSNQPQHF.

Here the CDR3 reads CASRSSGGGAETQYF. The CDR3 coding sequence is TGTGCCAGCAGGTCTAGCGGGGGGGGTGCGGAGACCCAGTACTTC. The gene calls are TRBV5-4 and TRBJ2-5, with TRBD2 identical over 12 bases. Germline V gene lookup returns CDR1 SGHNT and CDR2 YYREEE (reference sequence). The ends lost 5 bases at V and 5 bases at J; junction bases unmatched: 7. The CDR3 runs to 15 residues. The complete variable domain, with remaining parts taken from reference TRBV5-4 and TRBJ2-5, reads ETGVTQSPTHLIKTRGQQVTLRCSSQSGHNTVSWYQQALGQGPQFIFQYYREEENGRGNFPPRFSGLQFPNYSSELNVNALELDDSALYLCASRSSGGGAETQYFGPGTRLLVL.

The chain is built from TRBV2 and TRBJ2-1, with a possible D match to TRBD1 (6 bases). Per the germline V gene, CDR1 is SNHLY and CDR2 is FYNNEI. The CDR3 is 15 amino acids. With 6 bases removed from V and 0 bases from J, the gap between germline ends came to 12 bases. Here the CDR3 reads CASRETGGSYNEQFF. In DNA, the CDR3 is TGTGCCAGCAGGGAGACAGGAGGCTCCTACAATGAGCAGTTCTTC.

V is TRBV5-1 and J is TRBJ2-5, with TRBD2 matching over 10 bases. Near its end, the DNA agrees better with TRBJ2-7, so the J call may be wrong. This CDR3 contains 14 residues. Germline V CDR1 and CDR2: SGHRS, YFSETQ. CDR3 bases: TGCGCCAGCAGTTCTAGCGGGGGCACCTACGAGCAGTACTTC. Translating it yields CASSSSGGTYEQYF.

The rearrangement links TRBV4-2 to TRBJ2-3; 9 bases fit TRBD1. CDR1 and CDR2 from the germline V gene are LGHNA and YNFKEQ. This CDR3 contains 15 residues. With V trimmed by 4 bases and J by 1 base, 3 bases remained unmatched. The CDR3 DNA reads TGTGCCAGCAGCCCGCGGACAGGGGGCACAGATACGCAGTATTTT. This gives the protein CASSPRTGGTDTQYF.

V gene TRBV6-5 combines with J gene TRBJ2-5, with D tentatively TRBD2 (5 bases). Germline CDR1 reads MNHEY; CDR2 reads SVGAGI. This CDR3 region has 12 residues. Trimming took off 2 bases at V and 7 bases at J, with 8 bases between the two ends. The CDR3 nucleotides are TGTGCCAGCAGTTACATTGGGAGGACCCAGTACTTC. Its protein product is CASSYIGRTQYF.

For this clone: The same CDR3 arises from other DNA sequences in this sample as well. The chain carries TRBV6-5 and TRBJ1-4, with 10 nucleotides matching TRBD1. After removal of 0 bases from V and 5 bases from J, the junction contained 3 bases not matched to a gene. There are 16 residues in the CDR3. Germline V gene lookup returns CDR1 MNHEY and CDR2 SVGAGI. This chain's CDR3 is CASSYSTGQGNEKLFF. CDR3 DNA: TGTGCCAGCAGTTACTCTACGGGACAGGGGAATGAAAAACTGTTTTTT.

A few counts support this clone. The genes are TRBV5-1 and TRBJ2-5; unclear D gene. This CDR3 has 14 residues. V was pared by 0 bases and J by 5 bases, with 11 bases between. Germline V CDR1 and CDR2: SGHRS, YFSETQ. The CDR3: CASSLDTGPETQYF. The CDR3 nucleotides are TGCGCCAGCAGCTTGGATACGGGTCCGGAGACCCAGTACTTC.

This clone has a single count. Other DNA sequences from this sample encode an identical CDR3 as well. V is TRBV9 and J is TRBJ1-6; D gene ambiguous. Germline V gene sequence: CDR1 SGDLS, CDR2 YYNGEE. The CDR3 has 15 residues. Trimming pared 0 bases from V and 1 base from J, leaving 5 bases between. In DNA, the CDR3 is TGTGCCAGCAGCGTAGACAGTTCCTATAATTCACCCCTCCACTTT. Protein sequence: CASSVDSSYNSPLHF.

The genes are TRBV4-3 and TRBJ1-4, with TRBD1 matching 7 bases. This CDR3 has 15 residues. V shed 2 bases and J 8 bases; nucleotides not matched to a gene: 8. Germline V CDR1 and CDR2: LGHNA, YSLEER. The CDR3 sequence: CASSQLRGLGEKLFF. In DNA, the CDR3 is TGCGCCAGCAGCCAACTGAGGGGGCTTGGGGAAAAACTGTTTTTT.

The chain links TRBV6-5 to TRBJ1-2, with D uncertain. Germline lookup yields CDR1 MNHEY and CDR2 SVGAGI. There are 14 residues in the CDR3. Trimming left V 7 bases short and J 1 base short, with 13 bases between. The CDR3 spells CASKEAPDNYGYTF. CDR3 in DNA: TGTGCCAGCAAGGAGGCTCCGGATAACTATGGCTACACCTTC.

The rearrangement uses TRBV19 and TRBJ2-1; D is perhaps TRBD1 (6 bases). Germline V gives CDR1 LNHDA, CDR2 SQIVND (reference sequence). There are 13 residues in the CDR3. V was trimmed by 6 bases and J by 5 bases, leaving 11 bases between them. CDR3 region: CASSLGQHNEQFF. The CDR3 region has the DNA TGTGCCAGTAGCCTCGGACAGCACAATGAGCAGTTCTTC.

The sample holds a few counts of this clone. The chain recombines TRBV5-4 with TRBJ2-5; D remains ambiguous. This CDR3 spans 12 amino acids. The germline V gene encodes CDR1 SGHNT and CDR2 YYREEE (reference sequence). V was cut by 4 bases and J by 3 bases, with 7 bases left in between. The CDR3 DNA reads TGTGCCAGCAGCCGAGATGAAGAGACCCAGTACTTC. It yields the protein CASSRDEETQYF.

This chain connects TRBV9 to TRBJ1-6; unclear D gene. In germline, CDR1 is SGDLS, CDR2 YYNGEE. V gave up 0 bases and J gave up 10 bases, with 5 bases separating them. The CDR3 totals 12 residues. Written as DNA, the CDR3 is TGTGCCAGCAGCGTAGGAGGATCACCCCTCCACTTT. This translates into CASSVGGSPLHF. Supplemented by reference TRBV9 and TRBJ1-6, the full variable domain reads DSGVTQTPKHLITATGQRVTLRCSPRSGDLSVYWYQQSLDQGLQFLIQYYNGEERAKGNILERFSAQQFPDLHSELNLSSLELGDSALYFCASSVGGSPLHFGNGTRLTVT.

The chain links TRBV30 to TRBJ1-3; tentatively, D is TRBD1 (6 bases). Germline V CDR1 and CDR2: GTSNPN, SVGIG (reference sequence). CDR3 length: 16 amino acids. V was shortened by 0 bases and J by 0 bases, with 12 bases between the two germline ends. CDR3 nucleotide sequence: TGTGCCTGGAGTGTATCGGGACACAACTCTGGAAACACCATATATTTT. This gives the protein CAWSVSGHNSGNTIYF.

The J gene is TRBJ2-1, the V gene TRBV11-3, with 8 nucleotides matching TRBD2. This CDR3 contains 17 residues. The germline V gene has CDR1 SGHNT and CDR2 YENEEA. The trim removed 6 bases at V and 6 bases at J, leaving 16 bases unmatched. The CDR3 nucleotides are TGTGCCAGCAGTCCACACTGGGGGGATAGCGGGGCCAATGAGCAGTTCTTC. This gives the protein CASSPHWGDSGANEQFF. The full variable domain, completed using reference TRBV11-3 and TRBJ2-1, is EAGVVQSPRYKIIEKKQPVAFWCNPISGHNTLYWYLQNLGQGPELLIRYENEEAVDDSQLPKDRFSAERLKGVDSTLKIQPAELGDSAVYLCASSPHWGDSGANEQFFGPGTRLTVL.

The chain links TRBV5-1 to TRBJ1-6; D not certain. This CDR3 is built from 15 residues. The germline V gene encodes CDR1 SGHRS and CDR2 YFSETQ. V lost 0 bases and J 10 bases, leaving 14 bases between the germline ends. The CDR3 protein is CASSLVGGMKSPLHF. In DNA, the CDR3 is TGCGCCAGCAGCTTGGTGGGAGGAATGAAATCACCCCTCCACTTT.

The chain recombines TRBV19 with TRBJ2-7, with 8 bases aligning to TRBD2. Germline V lookup: CDR1 LNHDA, CDR2 SQIVND (reference sequence). The CDR3 has 13 amino acids. V trimming: 6 bases; J trimming: 6 bases; junction bases outside the gene matches: 7. The CDR3 protein is CASSPDGRVEQYF. In DNA form, the CDR3 reads TGTGCCAGTAGCCCCGACGGGAGGGTCGAGCAGTACTTC.

V is TRBV14 and J is TRBJ1-2, with 8 bases identical to TRBD1. The J segment lost 5 bases and the V segment lost 4 bases, leaving 9 bases of the junction unmatched. In germline, CDR1 is SGHDN, CDR2 FVKESK. The CDR3 has 15 residues. The CDR3 DNA reads as TGTGCCAGCAGCCCAAGAGGACAGGGACCTTATGGCTACACCTTC. Its translation is CASSPRGQGPYGYTF.

The chain joins TRBV7-3 to TRBJ2-4; 10 bases are shared with TRBD2. This CDR3 is built from 15 residues. Trimming at V came to 5 bases and at J to 7 bases, leaving 8 bases not matched to a gene. The germline V gene encodes CDR1 SGHTA and CDR2 FQGTGA. In DNA form, the CDR3 reads TGTGCCAGCAGCCAGAGCGGGGGGGCCGATAACATTCAGTACTTC. It codes for CASSQSGGADNIQYF.

The chain is built from TRBV7-3 and TRBJ2-5; D is perhaps TRBD2 (5 bases). V lost 1 base, J lost 5 bases, and 11 bases lay in between. The CDR3 consists of 14 residues. CDR1 SGHTA and CDR2 FQGTGA come from the germline V gene. The CDR3 is CASSLSGGRETQYF. CDR3 sequence (DNA): TGTGCCAGCAGCTTAAGCGGCGGGCGGGAGACCCAGTACTTC.

V and J are TRBV9 and TRBJ2-2; a weak D match, TRBD1 (5 bases). Germline CDR1 and CDR2: SGDLS and YYNGEE. V lost 0 bases and J 3 bases, leaving 9 bases between the germline ends. This CDR3 is built from 15 residues. The CDR3 loop reads CASSVGGMDTGELFF. CDR3 DNA: TGTGCCAGCAGCGTAGGGGGCATGGACACCGGGGAGCTGTTTTTT.